Included here is one T cell receptor (beta chain) sequence, with context. Treatment given: around 19 received Ad26.COV2.S at low or high dose, single or two shots; 5 received placebo; per-sample allocation not given. Sampling was done on day 63 after the first vaccine or placebo injection. The data are from a study of Ad26.COV2.S vaccination and SARS-CoV-2 variants. The germline V and J ends were trimmed by 1 base and 4 bases, with 12 bases remaining between them. Germline V gene sequence: CDR1 SGHRS, CDR2 YFSETQ. CDR3 length: 14 residues. The assay was immunoSEQ multiplex PCR, and TCRdb's table has in-frame clones only and misses some. The data contain 450,000 to 550,000 clones, about 88% of them seen just once; the ten biggest clones take up 2.5% to 3%.

The rearrangement joins TRBV5-1 to TRBJ2-7; D not resolved. This receptor was identified in a person aged 18-65 years who received the Ad26.COV2.S COVID-19 vaccine or a placebo. The sequencing used peripheral blood, collected in a trial of Ad26.COV2.S vaccine versus placebo. CDR3 sequence: CASSLFGVNYEQYF. The CDR3 DNA sequence: TGCGCCAGCAGCTTGTTTGGGGTTAATTACGAGCAGTACTTC. Based on the CDR3 plus reference TRBV5-1 and TRBJ2-7, the full variable domain is KAGVTQTPRYLIKTRGQQVTLSCSPISGHRSVSWYQQTPGQGLQFLFEYFSETQRNKGNFPGRFSGRQFSNSRSEMNVSTLELGDSALYLCASSLFGVNYEQYFGPGTRLTVT.